This T cell receptor (beta chain) comes out of a study of early T cells in non-severe SARS-CoV-2 infection. Study-level information: Sequencing of bulk RNA from unsorted whole blood was done, without chain pairing. Study findings and constraints: The VDJdb matching leaned toward anti-spike CD8 responses and overlooked private and CD4 specificities.

TCRdb called the 5' RACE reads again in MiXCR, with one record for every CDR3 protein. The sample records about 20,000 distinct CDR3 sequences, 4.5% to 5% being singletons. This clonotype was observed many times. Antigen unknown. This sequence originates from an adult who was a healthcare worker with PCR-confirmed SARS-CoV-2 infection or an uninfected control (not recorded which). What was sequenced was whole blood.

This chain's CDR3 is CAWSVQGIHGYTF. The CDR3 region has the DNA TGTGCCTGGAGTGTACAGGGGATTCATGGCTACACCTTC. This rearrangement joins TRBV30 to TRBJ1-2, with TRBD1 matching 7 bases. The CDR3 sequence is 13 residues long. The germline V gene has CDR1 GTSNPN and CDR2 SVGIG (reference sequence). The ends lost 0 bases at V and 6 bases at J; junction bases unmatched: 4. The variable domain in full, completed from reference TRBV30 and TRBJ1-2, reads SQTIHQWPATLVQPVGSPLSLECTVEGTSNPNLYWYRQAAGRGLQLLFYSVGIGQISSEVPQNLSASRPQDRQFILSSKKLLLSDSGFYLCAWSVQGIHGYTFGSGTRLTVV.